These 13 T cell receptor beta chains originate from one sample sequenced in a study of blood T cell repertoires in COVID-19. Sequencing used immunoSEQ multiplex PCR; TCRdb keeps in-frame clones, though not all of them. The repertoire includes 100,000 or so clones, roughly 90% of them detected once, and 1.9% sits in the top ten. The sequencing sample was made of peripheral blood. All receptors derive from a woman aged 45-59 years with COVID-19, enrolled during active disease.

The V gene is TRBV12-5, the J gene TRBJ1-3; TRBD1 matches at 8 bases. Germline V CDR1 and CDR2: LGHNT, FRNRAP. The trim removed 2 bases at V and 6 bases at J, leaving 9 bases unmatched. The CDR3 sequence is 16 residues long. The CDR3 nucleotides are TGTGCTAGTGGTTTGACGACGGACAGGGTGGAAAACACCATATATTTT. Amino acid sequence: CASGLTTDRVENTIYF.

This CDR3 reads CAWSVSRGVRIEKLFF. In DNA, the CDR3 is TGTGCCTGGAGTGTATCCAGGGGGGTCCGTATTGAAAAACTGTTTTTT. This chain links TRBV30 with TRBJ1-4, with 7 bases aligning to TRBD1. The germline gives CDR1 GTSNPN, CDR2 SVGIG (reference sequence). V lost 0 bases, J lost 7 bases, and 11 bases stayed unmatched. The CDR3 covers 16 residues.

V usage is TRBV5-8 and J usage is TRBJ2-6; 8 bases map to TRBD1. From germline, CDR1 is SGHTS and CDR2 YDEGEE. There are 17 residues in the CDR3. With V trimmed by 7 bases and J by 0 bases, 9 bases remained unmatched. CDR3: CASQNRDRSSGANVLTF. The CDR3 coding sequence is TGTGCCAGCCAGAACAGGGACAGGAGCTCTGGGGCCAACGTCCTGACTTTC. Combining the CDR3 with reference TRBV5-8 and TRBJ2-6 gives the whole variable domain EAGVTQSPTHLIKTRGQQATLRCSPISGHTSVYWYQQALGLGLQFLLWYDEGEERNRGNFPPRFSGRQFPNYSSELNVNALELEDSALYLCASQNRDRSSGANVLTFGAGSRLTVL.

Worth noting for this clone: It is likely a read error, because the conserved phenylalanine at the end of the CDR3 is missing. It is unclear where the CDR3 begins or ends on the DNA, so no DNA is shown, and the CDR3 is as TCRdb lists it. This chain connects TRBV2 to TRBJ2-7; TRBD1 reflects the table's D call only, with no check against the DNA. The CDR3 spans 12 amino acids, including both terminal residues. Germline V gene lookup returns CDR1 SNHLY and CDR2 FYNNEI. The CDR3: CASNFARERYEI.

The V gene is TRBV24-1, the J gene TRBJ2-5; tentative D call: TRBD2 (6 bases). This CDR3 has 14 residues. Trimming removed 4 bases at V and 2 bases at J, with 10 bases between. Germline CDR1 and CDR2: KGHDR and SFDVKD. The CDR3 region is CATSEAGRQETQYF. The CDR3 DNA reads TGTGCCACCAGTGAGGCGGGACGGCAAGAGACCCAGTACTTC.

V usage is TRBV18 and J usage is TRBJ1-2, with D possibly matching TRBD1 (5 bases). CDR3 size: 16 residues. Germline V gene lookup returns CDR1 KGHSH and CDR2 LQKENI. With 2 bases removed from V and 3 bases from J, the gap between germline ends came to 16 bases. Here the CDR3 DNA reads TGTGCCAGCTCACCAGATCCCGGCCTGGGGCACTATGGCTACACCTTC. Protein product: CASSPDPGLGHYGYTF.

V is TRBV7-2 and J is TRBJ2-7, with 10 nucleotides matching TRBD2. Germline CDR1 and CDR2: SGHTA and FQGNSA. V gave up 5 bases and J gave up 7 bases; unmatched junction bases: 11. The CDR3 runs 15 residues. CDR3 residues: CASSQYSSGGQEQYF. The CDR3 region has the DNA TGTGCCAGCAGCCAGTACTCTAGCGGGGGCCAGGAGCAGTACTTC.

V usage is TRBV5-6 and J usage is TRBJ2-1, with D perhaps TRBD1 (6 bases). The germline V gene has CDR1 SGHDT and CDR2 YYEEEE. V was clipped by 0 bases and J by 4 bases, with 17 bases between them. This CDR3 has 17 residues. The CDR3 loop is CASSLEGPGTPYNEQFF. The DNA for the CDR3 is TGTGCCAGCAGCTTGGAGGGCCCCGGGACACCTTACAATGAGCAGTTCTTC.

The CDR3 is CASSYSGGQGYTF. CDR3 DNA: TGTGCCAGCAGTTACTCGGGAGGGCAGGGCTACACCTTC. The chain employs TRBV6-5 and TRBJ1-2, with D unclear. The CDR3 consists of 13 residues. V lost 0 bases to trimming and J lost 8 bases, with 10 bases between them. CDR1 is MNHEY, CDR2 SVGAGI, per germline.

This chain connects TRBV3-1 (or the pseudogene TRBV3-2) to TRBJ2-5; D is perhaps TRBD1 (5 bases). CDR1 is LGHDT, CDR2 YNNKEL, per germline (reference sequence). V was cut by 0 bases and J by 4 bases, with 9 bases left in between. The CDR3 contains 14 residues. The CDR3 DNA follows: TGTGCCAGCAGCCAAGATCCTAGGGGAGAGACCCAGTACTTC. Its protein product is CASSQDPRGETQYF.

This clone was counted a single time. The chain couples TRBV19 to TRBJ1-4, with D hard to call. The CDR3 is 18 residues long. V lost 2 bases to trimming and J lost 0 bases, with 16 bases between them. The germline CDR1 and CDR2 sequences are LNHDA and SQIVND (reference sequence). CDR3 protein: CASSIHLGKEATNEKLFF. CDR3 nucleotides: TGTGCCAGTAGTATACACTTAGGGAAGGAGGCAACTAATGAAAAACTGTTTTTT.

Only a few counts were recorded for this clone. Here the CDR3 DNA reads TGTGCCAGCAGTACCCGACGAGGCGGGAAGGAGACCCAGTACTTC. It codes for CASSTRRGGKETQYF. The chain recombines TRBV28 with TRBJ2-5, with a tentative D call TRBD2 (6 bases). The germline V gene has CDR1 MDHEN and CDR2 SYDVKM. The CDR3 totals 15 residues. The V and J ends lost 5 bases and 5 bases respectively, with 18 bases between them.

The chain couples TRBV2 to TRBJ1-2; D is ambiguous. The V and J ends lost 4 bases and 3 bases respectively, with 12 bases between them. The germline gives CDR1 SNHLY, CDR2 FYNNEI. This CDR3 is built from 14 residues. The CDR3 DNA reads as TGTGCCAGCAGTGGGGCCTACGGGGACTATGGCTACACCTTC. It encodes CASSGAYGDYGYTF.